The T cell receptor (beta chain) under discussion was sequenced for a study of cytomegalovirus exposure and HLA in healthy donors. General observations from the study: Sequencing probably produced one cluster of sequence variants that were highly shared. A later analysis associated some 16,000 TCR beta sequences with HLA alleles at a 0.05 false discovery rate.

Researchers ran the PCR with 60 Vbeta and 13 Jbeta primers. Assay: immunoSEQ multiplex PCR; the TCRdb copy retains only in-frame clones and omits some. Its clone listing holds 70,000 or so clones. The V gene's germline CDR1 is SGDLS and CDR2 YYNGEE. V was pared by 0 bases and J by 5 bases, with 13 bases of the junction left unmatched. This CDR3 is built from 18 residues. Of note for this clone: Its antigen is still unknown.

The origin of this receptor is a man aged 35-49 years in good health and CMV-seronegative. The sequenced sample was PBMCs. The rearrangement joins TRBV9 to TRBJ2-3; TRBD2 agrees at 9 bases. The CDR3 coding sequence is TGTGCCAGCAGCGTAGAGTATGCGCGGGAGGGCCGAGTAGATACGCAGTATTTT. It encodes CASSVEYAREGRVDTQYF.